Each of the 30 T cell receptor beta chains below was sequenced from the same sample in a study of OX40 agonist ivuxolimab in advanced cancers. Assay used: immunoSEQ multiplex PCR; TCRdb lists only in-frame clones, some missing. This sample yields about 58,000 clones, of which about nine tenths are seen a single time; over 9% belongs to the top ten. The source material was CD4+ or CD8+ T cells sorted from blood, sampled in a trial of the OX40 agonist ivuxolimab. These receptors came from an adult with an advanced solid tumor such as melanoma, head and neck, liver or kidney cancer.

This clone was found once. This sequence joins TRBV19 and TRBJ2-1; D call uncertain. The CDR3 has 15 amino acids. Trimming left V 5 bases short and J 0 bases short, with 11 bases between. The germline CDR1 and CDR2 sequences are LNHDA and SQIVND (reference sequence). Here the CDR3 reads CASSSDQSSYNEQFF. The DNA of the CDR3 is TGTGCCAGTAGTTCGGACCAGAGCTCCTACAATGAGCAGTTCTTC.

The rearrangement links TRBV7-2 to TRBJ1-2; no definite D call. The V gene's germline CDR1 is SGHTA and CDR2 FQGNSA. This CDR3 contains 15 residues. Trimming cost V 6 bases and J 3 bases, with 17 bases left between them. For the CDR3, the DNA is TGTGCCAGCAGTCCATCGCTCGGGCCCCACTATGGCTACACCTTC. It is translated as CASSPSLGPHYGYTF.

In the case of this clone: The identical CDR3 is also encoded by other nucleotide sequences in the sample. V is TRBV10-3 and J is TRBJ1-2, with no clear D. The CDR3 is 14 residues long. V was trimmed by 0 bases and J by 0 bases, leaving 5 bases between them. CDR1 is ENHRY, CDR2 SYGVKD, per germline. CDR3 DNA: TGTGCCATCAGTGAGTCTGGACCTAACTATGGCTACACCTTC. Protein sequence: CAISESGPNYGYTF.

This sequence joins TRBV4-1 and TRBJ2-1; D possibly corresponds to TRBD2 (7 bases). The germline gives CDR1 MGHRA, CDR2 YSYEKL. This CDR3 region has 15 residues. Between the trimmed V and J ends, which lost 6 bases and 6 bases, there was a span of 18 bases. The CDR3 DNA sequence: TGCGCCAGCAGGCCAGGGAGGGGGACTTTCAATGAGCAGTTCTTC. This codes for CASRPGRGTFNEQFF.

The chain links TRBV4-3 to TRBJ2-2; 13 bases agree with TRBD2. V lost 0 bases, J lost 5 bases, and 3 bases stayed unmatched. The CDR3 covers 17 residues. Germline loops: CDR1 LGHNA, CDR2 YSLEER. The CDR3 DNA reads as TGCGCCAGCAGCCAAGACCGGACTAGCGGGAGAACCGGGGAGCTGTTTTTT. It translates to CASSQDRTSGRTGELFF.

The gene calls are TRBV16 and TRBJ2-7; D possibly uses TRBD1 or TRBD2 (5 bases each). V was clipped by 6 bases and J by 7 bases, with 16 bases between them. The CDR3 is 13 amino acids. The germline gives CDR1 KGHSY, CDR2 FQNENV. The CDR3 DNA reads as TGTGCCAGCAGAGCCGGGGCTGCGGGTGAGCAGTACGTC. Residues: CASRAGAAGEQYV.

This chain connects TRBV9 to TRBJ2-2, with TRBD2 matching over 10 bases. CDR1 is SGDLS, CDR2 YYNGEE, per germline. J was trimmed by 9 bases and V by 6 bases; bases with no gene match: 5. This CDR3 spans 13 amino acids. DNA of the CDR3: TGTGCCAGCAATCCTAGCGGGAGTAGGGAGCTGTTTTTT. Protein product: CASNPSGSRELFF.

CDR3 sequence: CASSVGAGTTYEQYF. The CDR3 DNA follows: TGTGCCAGCAGCGTAGGGGCAGGGACTACCTACGAGCAGTACTTC. This rearrangement joins TRBV9 to TRBJ2-7; 7 nucleotides match TRBD2. The length of the CDR3 is 15 residues. V shed 0 bases, J shed 2 bases, and the junction held 5 bases outside the gene matches. CDR1 and CDR2 from the germline V gene are SGDLS and YYNGEE.

This chain links TRBV11-2 with TRBJ2-3; 7 bases are shared with TRBD2. CDR1 is SGHAT and CDR2 is FQNNGV in the germline V gene. V gave up 0 bases and J gave up 8 bases; unmatched junction bases: 5. CDR3 length: 14 amino acids. This CDR3 reads CASSLEVPGGTQYF. The CDR3 nucleotides read TGTGCCAGCAGCTTAGAGGTTCCGGGAGGTACGCAGTATTTT.

The chain links TRBV2 to TRBJ1-1; D unresolved. Looked up from germline, CDR1 is SNHLY and CDR2 is FYNNEI. V lost 7 bases and J lost 10, with 10 bases in between. This CDR3 is built from 10 residues. For the CDR3, the DNA is TGTGCCAGCATCGGAGGAGGAGCTTTCTTT. This sequence encodes CASIGGGAFF.

The chain has TRBV7-9 and TRBJ1-1; maybe TRBD1 (6 bases). CDR1 and CDR2 (germline): SEHNR, FQNEAQ (reference sequence). The V and J ends lost 4 bases and 4 bases respectively, with 13 bases between them. This CDR3 spans 14 amino acids. CDR3 DNA sequence: TGTGCCAGCAGCTCTCGTGAGGGGGGCACTGAAGCTTTCTTT. This gives the protein CASSSREGGTEAFF.

The CDR3 DNA reads as TGCAGCGTTGAAGACCAGGGCACCTTC. This sequence encodes CSVEDQGTF. The chain is built from TRBV29-1 and TRBJ1-2, with D perhaps matching TRBD1 (5 bases). V was pared by 0 bases and J by 13 bases, with 6 bases between. Germline V gives CDR1 SQVTM, CDR2 ANQGSEA. The CDR3 is 9 amino acids.

V and J are TRBV4-3 and TRBJ2-1, with 7 positions matching TRBD2. Trimming cost V 3 bases and J 4 bases; bases outside gene matches: 9. The CDR3 spans 16 residues. The germline V gene has CDR1 LGHNA and CDR2 YSLEER. CDR3 protein: CASSHGRLAAYNEQFF. The CDR3 region has the DNA TGCGCCAGCAGCCATGGCCGCCTAGCGGCTTACAATGAGCAGTTCTTC.

V and J are TRBV7-9 and TRBJ2-7; 7 nucleotides agree with TRBD1. Germline V gives CDR1 SEHNR, CDR2 FQNEAQ (reference sequence). CDR3 length: 14 amino acids. J gave up 2 bases and V 4 bases, and 5 bases lay outside the gene matches. CDR3 in amino acids: CASSSRDSPYEQYV. The CDR3 DNA is TGTGCCAGCAGCTCGAGGGACAGCCCCTACGAGCAGTACGTC.

This chain connects TRBV25-1 to TRBJ2-5, with D perhaps TRBD2 (6 bases). Trimming pared 4 bases from V and 5 bases from J, leaving 14 bases between. CDR1 MGHDK and CDR2 SYGVNS come from the germline V gene. The CDR3 totals 14 residues. CDR3 bases: TGTGCCAGCAGTGTGGGGGGAGTAGGGGAGACCCAGTACTTC. This translates into CASSVGGVGETQYF.

This clone showed up just once. The chain links TRBV29-1 to TRBJ2-2; D not resolved. Trimming shortened V by 3 bases and J by 6 bases, and 8 bases separated the two germline ends. CDR3 length: 12 residues. Germline values: CDR1 SQVTM, CDR2 ANQGSEA. The CDR3 bases are TGCAGCGTTGAGGGGATCCCCGGGGAGCTGTTTTTT. It translates to CSVEGIPGELFF.

The chain has TRBV19 and TRBJ1-5; D is perhaps TRBD1 (6 bases). This CDR3 comprises 15 residues. Trimming pared 3 bases from V and 5 bases from J, leaving 14 bases between. The germline V gene has CDR1 LNHDA and CDR2 SQIVND (reference sequence). The CDR3 coding sequence is TGTGCCAGTAGTATCTGGCACAGGGAGGATCAGCCCCAGCATTTT. It specifies CASSIWHREDQPQHF.

The chain combines TRBV6-5 with TRBJ2-3; D is unresolved. V lost 3 bases, J lost 4 bases, and 8 bases lay in between. The CDR3 has 13 amino acids. CDR1 and CDR2 from the germline V gene are MNHEY and SVGAGI. The CDR3 DNA reads as TGTGCCAGCAGTTATGGTATTGCAGATACGCAGTATTTT. Amino acid sequence: CASSYGIADTQYF.

J is TRBJ2-5 and V is TRBV9, with 8 bases matching TRBD1. The germline V gene has CDR1 SGDLS and CDR2 YYNGEE. The CDR3 has 11 residues. Unmatched junction bases numbered 2, after V lost 3 bases and J lost 10 bases. DNA of the CDR3: TGTGCCAGCAGCGGGACAGGGAGCCAGTACTTC. Translation: CASSGTGSQYF.

The V gene is TRBV30, the J gene TRBJ1-2; perhaps TRBD1 as D (6 bases). The V end lost 5 bases, the J end lost 3 bases, and 16 bases lay between the germline ends. CDR1 and CDR2 from the germline V gene are GTSNPN and SVGIG (reference sequence). The CDR3 length is 14 residues. The CDR3 protein is CAWGPGQGDYGYTF. Written as DNA, the CDR3 is TGTGCCTGGGGTCCGGGACAAGGGGACTATGGCTACACCTTC. The complete variable domain, with remaining parts taken from reference TRBV30 and TRBJ1-2, reads SQTIHQWPATLVQPVGSPLSLECTVEGTSNPNLYWYRQAAGRGLQLLFYSVGIGQISSEVPQNLSASRPQDRQFILSSKKLLLSDSGFYLCAWGPGQGDYGYTFGSGTRLTVV.

V and J are TRBV7-7 and TRBJ2-1, with D unclear. This CDR3 region has 15 residues. The V and J ends lost 7 bases and 0 bases respectively, with 13 bases between them. Germline values: CDR1 SSHAT, CDR2 FNYEAQ (reference sequence). The DNA of the CDR3 is TGTGCCAGCATCGTCCCTAGGAGCTCCTACAATGAGCAGTTCTTC. It is translated as CASIVPRSSYNEQFF.

The rearrangement uses TRBV7-9 and TRBJ2-3, with D maybe TRBD1 (6 bases). The V gene's germline CDR1 is SEHNR and CDR2 FQNEAQ (reference sequence). This CDR3 contains 18 residues. V lost 2 bases and J 6 bases, leaving 24 bases between the germline ends. CDR3 nucleotide sequence: TGTGCCAGCAGCTTACAGGGCGAGCCAACGACACAGGGCGATACGCAGTATTTT. It yields the protein CASSLQGEPTTQGDTQYF.

The chain combines TRBV7-9 with TRBJ2-1; D perhaps matches TRBD2 (5 bases). V gave up 2 bases and J gave up 8 bases, with 13 bases separating them. CDR3 length: 14 residues. The germline V gene has CDR1 SEHNR and CDR2 FQNEAQ (reference sequence). CDR3 protein: CASSLNYLGDEQFF. The DNA of the CDR3 is TGTGCCAGCAGCTTAAACTACCTCGGGGATGAGCAGTTCTTC.

This chain joins TRBV7-9 and TRBJ2-7; 9 bases line up with TRBD1. This CDR3 region has 13 residues. J was trimmed by 2 bases and V by 8 bases; bases with no gene match: 4. Per the germline V gene, CDR1 is SEHNR and CDR2 is FQNEAQ (reference sequence). CDR3 in DNA: TGTGCCAGCGGACGGACAGGGGCCTACGAGCAGTACTTC. It translates to CASGRTGAYEQYF.

The chain recombines TRBV4-3 with TRBJ1-3; no clear D gene. Per germline, CDR1 LGHNA and CDR2 YSLEER. This CDR3 contains 15 residues. With 1 base removed from V and 0 bases from J, the gap between germline ends came to 7 bases. CDR3 sequence: CASSQGVASGNTIYF. The CDR3 DNA follows: TGCGCCAGCAGCCAAGGAGTCGCCTCTGGAAACACCATATATTTT.

V is TRBV27 and J is TRBJ2-2, with D tentatively TRBD1 or TRBD2 (6 bases each). This CDR3 has 15 residues. V lost 7 bases and J 3 bases, leaving 15 bases between the germline ends. CDR1 MNHEY and CDR2 SMNVEV come from the germline V gene (reference sequence). The CDR3 is CASTKWGADTGELFF. The CDR3 nucleotides are TGTGCCAGCACGAAGTGGGGGGCGGACACCGGGGAGCTGTTTTTT.

As to this clone: One end of the junction fails to match germline, which may point to a read error. The chain uses TRBV5-5 and TRBJ2-2, with D tentatively TRBD2 (5 bases). Germline loops: CDR1 SGHKS, CDR2 YYEKEE (reference sequence). The CDR3 runs to 16 residues. The CDR3, as DNA: TGCGCCAGCAGCCAAGCTCGGGCGGACTCCACCGGGGAGCTGTTTTTT. As protein: CASSQARADSTGELFF.

This clone was observed once. A read error may account for a junction end that differs from germline. The chain employs TRBV4-1 and TRBJ2-1, with TRBD2 as a possible D gene (5 bases). The CDR3 runs to 17 residues. Germline V gene sequence: CDR1 MGHRA, CDR2 YSYEKL. CDR3 bases: TGCGCCAGCAGCGAAGAACCGGGTGGGAGATCCTACAATGAGCAGTTCTTC. The encoded protein is CASSEEPGGRSYNEQFF.

This clone was detected once. The chain employs TRBV4-2 and TRBJ2-5; 8 bases agree with TRBD1. The CDR3 is made up of 14 amino acids. After removal of 5 bases from V and 5 bases from J, the junction contained 7 bases not matched to a gene. Germline-derived CDR1 and CDR2 are LGHNA and YNFKEQ. Written as DNA, the CDR3 is TGTGCCAGCAGCACTCAGGGGGCGGGGGAGACCCAGTACTTC. This codes for CASSTQGAGETQYF.

This chain links TRBV7-6 with TRBJ2-3; TRBD2 agrees at 10 bases. Germline trimming cut 3 bases from V and 6 bases from J; bases unmatched to any gene: 9. Germline V gene sequence: CDR1 SGHVS, CDR2 FNYEAQ. The CDR3 length is 16 residues. Here the CDR3 DNA reads TGTGCCAGCAGCTTGGGACTAGCGCCCTACAGGGATACGCAGTATTTT. Encoded protein: CASSLGLAPYRDTQYF.